This TCR beta chain was captured by sequencing in a study of blood T cell repertoires in COVID-19 (TCRdb year 2020). A note on the overall study: The collaborator samples originated in the United States, Italy and Spain and spanned the acute and convalescent phases of COVID-19. The repertoires were released in a freely available public database meant as a resource for research on the immune response to SARS-CoV-2. The dataset comprised deeply sampled blood TCRbeta repertoires from subjects exposed to, actively infected with, or recovered from COVID-19. The material from the prospective study consisted of cDNA or gDNA derived from T cells, B-cell-depleted T cells, or PBMCs. Nearly every sample came with metadata listing a de-identified subject ID, COVID-19 status, age in years and sex. Where HLA class I and class II types were available, the types were taken from metadata supplied by the sample provider, not from assay-based typing. Samples came from the ongoing ImmuneRACE study (first 160 participants) plus 1,254 subjects from 6 global collaborators.

Overall study results and their limits: The quantity of clinical and demographic metadata differed by source and by participant and was supplied without curation.

The immunoSEQ Assay, a bias-controlled multiplex PCR, was used to amplify TCRbeta CDR3 regions from genomic DNA. The study's processing was this. Nucleated cell counts per sample were estimated from amplification of reference gene primers within the assay. Sequence reads were collapsed and filtered to measure the absolute abundance of every unique TCRbeta CDR3 rearrangement. Productive Simpson clonality was computed per sample as the square root of Simpson's diversity index over productive rearrangements. TCRdb mirrors the immuneACCESS table, restricted to in-frame sequences. Some clones are absent from its copies; in checked studies, under half trace to an unresolved V gene, and the reason for the others is unknown. The V and J calls and clone size were taken over from that table, and D and trimming were inferred from the DNA. The sample yields just over 65,000 clones; 86% were counted once. Around 8.1% of the sample is taken by the ten largest.

The CDR3 has 16 amino acids, counting the end cysteine and phenylalanine. The CDR3 DNA has 48 bases and is translated from base 1. From V the trimming removes 4 bases and from J it removes 8 bases, while the gene matches leave 8 bases of the junction unaccounted for. CDR1 and CDR2 are read off the germline V gene (reference sequence) as SGHNT and YYREEE. Each collaborating institution followed its own protocols to collect whole blood in K2EDTA tubes. For TCRbeta analysis, collaborators shipped samples in one of three forms: frozen whole blood, isolated PBMCs, or DNA extracted from either of those sample types. A note on this clone: There is no known antigen for this receptor. Base qualities are not provided; no much larger clone lies one nucleotide away.

The sequence came from a young man with acute or convalescent COVID-19. The specimen sequenced was peripheral blood. The sequence is built from TRBV5-4 and TRBJ2-2; 13 central bases correspond to TRBD2. The CDR3 region reads CASSHRLAGGAGELFF. DNA sequence: TGTGCCAGCAGCCATAGACTAGCGGGAGGCGCAGGGGAGCTGTTTTTT.